The clone carrying this TCR beta chain was picked up a small number of times. The data stem from a study of cytomegalovirus exposure and HLA in healthy donors. The CDR3 length is 16 residues. V lost 3 bases, J lost 3 bases, and 15 bases lay in between. Germline values: CDR1 LNHDA, CDR2 SQIVND (reference sequence). The PCR made use of 60 Vbeta and 13 Jbeta primers. Sequencing was performed with immunoSEQ multiplex PCR; in TCRdb, only in-frame clones are kept and a portion is missing. The sample consists of roughly 190,000 clones, more than 75% of them appearing once. The sequencing sample was made of PBMCs. This TCR was sampled from a woman aged 18-29 years in good health and CMV-seronegative. The chain couples TRBV19 to TRBJ1-5; D gene unclear. In DNA, the CDR3 is TGTGCCAGTAGTATTGGTGAGGGTGATGTCAATCAGCCCCAGCATTTT. This translates into CASSIGEGDVNQPQHF.